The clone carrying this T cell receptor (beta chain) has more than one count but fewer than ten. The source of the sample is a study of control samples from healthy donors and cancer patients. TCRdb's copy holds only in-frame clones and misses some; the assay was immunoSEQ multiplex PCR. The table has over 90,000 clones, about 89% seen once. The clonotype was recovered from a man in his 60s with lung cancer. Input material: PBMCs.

The CDR3 DNA reads as TGTGCCACCAGCAGTCGCCTAGCGGGGGGCGATAATGAGCAGTTCTTC. This codes for CATSSRLAGGDNEQFF. V gene TRBV15 combines with J gene TRBJ2-1, with 11 bases identical to TRBD2. Germline V lookup: CDR1 LNHNV, CDR2 YYDKDF (reference sequence). V lost 3 bases, J lost 7 bases, and 8 bases stayed unmatched. This CDR3 has 16 residues. The whole variable domain, filled in from reference TRBV15 and TRBJ2-1, reads DAMVIQNPRYQVTQFGKPVTLSCSQTLNHNVMYWYQQKSSQAPKLLFHYYDKDFNNEADTPDNFQSRRPNTSFCFLDIRSPGLGDTAMYLCATSSRLAGGDNEQFFGPGTRLTVL.